This T cell receptor (beta chain) was recorded in a study of shared clonotypes between healthy human individuals. Study results and caveats: Four donors had around 5% of their naive CD4 clonotypes in common. The low donor count limited represented genetic and exposure-history diversity. Naive subsets typically showed greater estimated richness than memory subsets.

This clone was counted once. Its target is not known. Germline V gene data show CDR1 as SGHAT and CDR2 as FQNNGV. The CDR3 runs 16 residues. V trimming: 3 bases; J trimming: 2 bases; junction bases outside the gene matches: 8. The data were produced by immunoSEQ multiplex PCR, yet TCRdb's version contains in-frame clones alone and is incomplete. This table has about 610,000 clones, more than 95% appearing once. Material: naive CD4+ T cells sorted from blood. The subset here: CD45RA+ positively selected. The chain is built from TRBV11-2 and TRBJ2-7; 9 nucleotides align to TRBD2. The sequence came from a woman aged 25 to 39 in good health. CDR3: CASSLGAASGTYEQYF. The CDR3 DNA reads TGTGCCAGCAGCTTGGGGGCGGCTAGCGGGACCTACGAGCAGTACTTC.